What follows are 10 T cell receptor beta chains derived from one specimen sequenced in a study of low-dose radiotherapy and immunotherapy resistance in tumors. Time point reported: before trial treatment. Alpha and beta chains were covered, as first-strand cDNA relied on TRAV- and TRBV-specific primers. The TCRs were subjected to amplification over approximately 20 PCR cycles employing a constant-region primer in conjunction with a V-primer adapter. TCRdb fed the reads into MiXCR, producing one record per CDR3 protein. Here the sample spans 65,000 to 90,000 distinct CDR3 sequences, about 20% being singletons. This specimen was PBMCs, taken before treatment. The source is a male donor with prostate cancer.

The table lists this clonotype with many counts. CDR3 nucleotides: TGTGCCAGCAGCAGGGACACTGAAGCTTTCTTT. Residues: CASSRDTEAFF. This chain joins TRBV5-4 and TRBJ1-1; D is unclear. Deletions cut 4 bases from V and 3 bases from J, with 4 bases between. The CDR3 runs 11 residues. Germline V gene sequence: CDR1 SGHNT, CDR2 YYREEE (reference sequence).

In this sample, this clonotype turned up many times. The chain joins TRBV27 to TRBJ1-4, with D unclear. Trimming left V 5 bases short and J 0 bases short, with 7 bases between. The germline V gene has CDR1 MNHEY and CDR2 SMNVEV (reference sequence). The CDR3 spans 14 residues. The CDR3 nucleotides read TGTGCCAGCAGTCCTAGATCAACTAATGAAAAACTGTTTTTT. It specifies CASSPRSTNEKLFF. The full variable domain, rest sourced from reference TRBV27 and TRBJ1-4, is EAQVTQNPRYLITVTGKKLTVTCSQNMNHEYMSWYRQDPGLGLRQIYYSMNVEVTDKGDVPEGYKVSRKEKRNFPLILESPSPNQTSLYFCASSPRSTNEKLFFGSGTQLSVL.

This clonotype was counted many times. This sequence joins TRBV24-1 and TRBJ2-3; 13 bases fit TRBD2. This CDR3 region has 17 residues. Germline V gives CDR1 KGHDR, CDR2 SFDVKD. V shed 10 bases and J 1 base; nucleotides not matched to a gene: 10. As DNA, the CDR3 is TGTGCCACACTGGAGCCCGGGACTAGCGGGGGCACAGATACGCAGTATTTT. Translated: CATLEPGTSGGTDTQYF.

This clonotype was counted between two and nine times. The V gene is TRBV5-1, the J gene TRBJ2-5; 7 nucleotides align to TRBD2. J was trimmed by 5 bases and V by 0 bases; bases with no gene match: 4. Germline V gene sequence: CDR1 SGHRS, CDR2 YFSETQ. The CDR3 has 14 amino acids. CDR3 amino acids: CASSLGLALETQYF. The CDR3 coding sequence is TGCGCCAGCAGCTTGGGACTAGCTTTGGAGACCCAGTACTTC.

The chain recombines TRBV6-8 with TRBJ1-2; D gene uncertain. This CDR3 is 14 amino acids long. Trimming pared 6 bases from V and 2 bases from J, leaving 13 bases between. Germline V lookup: CDR1 MNHGY, CDR2 SAAAGT. As DNA, the CDR3 is TGTGCCAGCAGGGAGGTATCGGGGAACTATGGCTACACCTTC. Protein sequence: CASREVSGNYGYTF.

The sample holds many counts of this clonotype. V usage is TRBV5-1 and J usage is TRBJ2-7, with a weak D call TRBD1 (5 bases). Germline assignment: CDR1 SGHRS and CDR2 YFSETQ. This CDR3 comprises 12 residues. The ends were cut back, 1 base at V and 4 bases at J, with 6 bases in the middle. In DNA, the CDR3 is TGCGCCAGCAGCTTGAACAGGTACGAGCAGTACTTC. It translates to CASSLNRYEQYF.

This clonotype came up many times. The CDR3 loop is CASSLAQGAGDTQYF. CDR3 sequence (DNA): TGTGCCAGCAGCTTAGCACAGGGGGCCGGAGATACGCAGTATTTT. The chain carries TRBV7-9 and TRBJ2-3; 9 bases match TRBD1. The CDR3 is 15 amino acids. Trimming at V came to 0 bases and at J to 5 bases, leaving 3 bases not matched to a gene. The germline V gene encodes CDR1 SEHNR and CDR2 FQNEAQ (reference sequence).

This clonotype was detected many times. V usage is TRBV11-2 and J usage is TRBJ1-3; no definite D call. Germline CDR1 reads SGHAT; CDR2 reads FQNNGV. V shed 1 base and J shed 0 bases, with 13 bases lying between them. The CDR3 runs 17 residues. The CDR3 loop reads CASSLVINGYSGNTIYF. The CDR3 bases are TGTGCCAGCAGCTTAGTTATAAATGGATACTCTGGAAACACCATATATTTT.

There are many counts of this clonotype. The chain uses TRBV2 and TRBJ2-1; no clear D gene. The CDR3 sequence is 14 residues long. The V end was cut by 4 bases, the J end by 0 bases, with 7 bases between. CDR1 is SNHLY, CDR2 FYNNEI, per germline. Written as DNA, the CDR3 is TGTGCCAGCAGTGGAATGAGCTCCTACAATGAGCAGTTCTTC. Its protein product is CASSGMSSYNEQFF.

Ten or more counts support this clonotype. The rearrangement uses TRBV20-1 and TRBJ2-3; TRBD2 might be the D (6 bases). The CDR3 totals 17 residues. Germline V CDR1 and CDR2: DFQATT, SNEGSKA (reference sequence). V lost 6 bases and J lost 1, with 23 bases in between. In DNA, the CDR3 is TGCAGTGCCCCGGGGGACCACCGCACAAAAGGCACAGATACGCAGTATTTT. This gives the protein CSAPGDHRTKGTDTQYF.